One sample yielded the 28 T cell receptor beta chains listed below, sequenced in a study of blood T cell repertoires in COVID-19. TCRdb keeps only in-frame clones here, not all; method: immunoSEQ multiplex PCR. The table lists roughly 81,000 clones, approximately 86% of them singletons. The sample was peripheral blood. These TCRs come from a man aged 35 to 55 with acute or convalescent COVID-19.

The CDR3 is CASSMGQGVGEQYF. For the CDR3, the DNA is TGTGCCAGTAGTATGGGACAGGGGGTAGGGGAGCAGTACTTC. The rearrangement uses TRBV19 and TRBJ2-7, with 11 bases that match TRBD1. After removal of 3 bases from V and 7 bases from J, the junction contained 5 bases not matched to a gene. The CDR3 covers 14 residues. From germline, CDR1 is LNHDA and CDR2 SQIVND (reference sequence).

In DNA, the CDR3 is TGCAGTGCTAGTTTGATGCTAAGGGGGCGACCTACAAATAACTATGGCTACACCTTC. Protein product: CSASLMLRGRPTNNYGYTF. This chain uses TRBV20-1 with TRBJ1-2; 7 bases are a match to TRBD1. The germline V gene has CDR1 DFQATT and CDR2 SNEGSKA (reference sequence). V shed 3 bases, J shed 1 base, and the junction held 20 bases outside the gene matches. This CDR3 is 19 amino acids long.

This clone was observed a handful of times. Relative to the germline gene, one junction end is altered; a read error may explain this. This sequence joins TRBV6-5 and TRBJ1-2, with TRBD1 matching over 8 bases. This CDR3 region has 14 residues. The germline V gene encodes CDR1 MNHEY and CDR2 SVGAGI. The CDR3 coding sequence is TGTGCCAGCAGCCGATTCCGGGACAGGTCTCCAGTCGCCTTC. This encodes CASSRFRDRSPVAF.

J is TRBJ2-5 and V is TRBV5-6; tentatively, D is TRBD2 (5 bases). CDR1 is SGHDT and CDR2 is YYEEEE in the germline V gene. The CDR3 runs 12 residues. Trimming removed 5 bases at V and 4 bases at J, with 9 bases between. CDR3 in amino acids: CASSGSRETQYF. The DNA for the CDR3 is TGTGCCAGCAGTGGGAGTAGAGAGACCCAGTACTTC.

The chain carries TRBV6-5 and TRBJ2-1; perhaps TRBD2 as D (6 bases). The CDR3 covers 15 residues. From germline, CDR1 is MNHEY and CDR2 SVGAGI. V dropped 10 bases and J dropped 2 bases, with 18 bases sitting between them. Written as DNA, the CDR3 is TGTGCCACCCGACGGGGGAACGTTCCCTACAATGAGCAGTTCTTC. It specifies CATRRGNVPYNEQFF.

The gene calls are TRBV15 and TRBJ2-5, with TRBD2 matching over 8 bases. The germline V gene has CDR1 LNHNV and CDR2 YYDKDF (reference sequence). Trimming cost V 5 bases and J 4 bases; bases outside gene matches: 6. CDR3 length equals 14 residues. CDR3: CATSSRGRRETQYF. Written as DNA, the CDR3 is TGTGCCACCAGCTCGCGCGGGAGGCGAGAGACCCAGTACTTC.

This chain links TRBV6-5 with TRBJ1-2; 10 bases agree with TRBD1. The trim removed 6 bases at V and 5 bases at J, leaving 3 bases unmatched. Germline CDR1 reads MNHEY; CDR2 reads SVGAGI. The CDR3 consists of 13 residues. The CDR3 DNA reads as TGTGCCAGCAGAGGGGACAGGGGATATGGCTACACCTTC. Translated: CASRGDRGYGYTF.

The J gene is TRBJ2-2, the V gene TRBV9; TRBD1 agrees at 7 bases. V lost 4 bases, J lost 5 bases, and 8 bases stayed unmatched. Germline assignment: CDR1 SGDLS and CDR2 YYNGEE. This CDR3 comprises 15 residues. CDR3 loop: CASSLRTGDTGELFF. The CDR3 nucleotides are TGTGCCAGCAGCCTCCGGACAGGTGATACCGGGGAGCTGTTTTTT.

In this sample, this clone turned up once. V gene TRBV11-3 combines with J gene TRBJ2-2; no clear D gene. Germline CDR1 is SGHNT and CDR2 is YENEEA. The CDR3 is 14 amino acids. V shed 1 base and J shed 0 bases, with 3 bases lying between them. The CDR3 DNA reads as TGTGCCAGCAGCTTAGGCGCGAACACCGGGGAGCTGTTTTTT. Amino acid sequence: CASSLGANTGELFF.

The rearrangement uses TRBV11-3 and TRBJ2-3; 7 positions agree with TRBD2. Germline V gene lookup returns CDR1 SGHNT and CDR2 YENEEA. The CDR3 extends over 15 amino acids. Losses at the gene ends were 1 base for V and 3 bases for J; bases not matched to a gene: 4. CDR3 residues: CASSLAGGSTDTQYF. The CDR3, as DNA: TGTGCCAGCAGCTTAGCCGGCGGGAGTACAGATACGCAGTATTTT.

The CDR3 region is CATSLDGRALDTQYF. Here the CDR3 DNA reads TGTGCTACCAGTCTCGACGGGAGGGCCCTAGATACGCAGTATTTT. The rearrangement links TRBV12-5 to TRBJ2-3; 8 nucleotides match TRBD2. Germline-derived CDR1 and CDR2 are LGHNT and FRNRAP. The CDR3 runs 15 residues. V shed 10 bases, J shed 5 bases, and the junction held 14 bases outside the gene matches. Supplemented by reference TRBV12-5 and TRBJ2-3, the full variable domain reads DARVTQTPRHKVTEMGQEVTMRCQPILGHNTVFWYRQTMMQGLELLAYFRNRAPLDDSGMPKDRFSAEMPDATLATLKIQPSEPRDSAVYFCATSLDGRALDTQYFGPGTRLTVL.

This chain's CDR3 is CSYLPGQGLETQYF. DNA of the CDR3: TGCAGCTACCTCCCGGGACAGGGATTGGAGACCCAGTACTTC. The chain employs TRBV29-1 and TRBJ2-5; 9 bases align to TRBD1. V gave up 8 bases and J gave up 5 bases; unmatched junction bases: 12. Germline loops: CDR1 SQVTM, CDR2 ANQGSEA. CDR3 length equals 14 residues.

The chain employs TRBV19 and TRBJ2-2; D is perhaps TRBD1 (5 bases). CDR3 length: 17 residues. CDR1 is LNHDA and CDR2 is SQIVND in the germline V gene (reference sequence). V lost 2 bases to trimming and J lost 2 bases, with 15 bases between them. The CDR3: CASSITQGTFNTGELFF. The CDR3 DNA follows: TGTGCCAGTAGTATAACTCAGGGCACCTTTAACACCGGGGAGCTGTTTTTT.

The CDR3, as DNA: TGTGCCAGCGGCCTACAGGGGCGGCGTTCACCCCTCCACTTT. This gives the protein CASGLQGRRSPLHF. This chain connects TRBV6-5 to TRBJ1-6; the match to TRBD1 covers 7 bases. This CDR3 is 14 amino acids long. After removal of 8 bases from V and 9 bases from J, the junction contained 10 bases not matched to a gene. Germline values: CDR1 MNHEY, CDR2 SVGAGI.

The chain carries TRBV5-1 and TRBJ2-5, with TRBD2 matching over 9 bases. The CDR3 spans 16 residues. Germline CDR1 reads SGHRS; CDR2 reads YFSETQ. The V and J ends lost 0 bases and 5 bases, in that order; junction bases with no gene match: 8. The DNA of the CDR3 is TGCGCCAGCAGCTTGGCCAGCGGGGGGAGGGCCGAGACCCAGTACTTC. Residues: CASSLASGGRAETQYF.

This clone was seen only once. The chain employs TRBV6-5 and TRBJ1-4, with 12 bases matching TRBD1. The V segment lost 6 bases and the J segment 8 bases; nucleotides outside the gene matches: 7. Germline V lookup: CDR1 MNHEY, CDR2 SVGAGI. The CDR3 totals 15 residues. CDR3 nucleotide sequence: TGTGCCAGCAGCCGGGACAGGGGGCGCCAGGAAAAACTGTTTTTT. This encodes CASSRDRGRQEKLFF.

V gene TRBV5-6 combines with J gene TRBJ2-3; D perhaps matches TRBD2 (6 bases). CDR3 length: 15 residues. V was shortened by 4 bases and J by 6 bases, with 18 bases between the two germline ends. Germline CDR1 and CDR2: SGHDT and YYEEEE. DNA of the CDR3: TGTGCCAGCAGCCCTGGGACGGGACTCCGGGATACGCAGTATTTT. This sequence encodes CASSPGTGLRDTQYF.

The chain combines TRBV5-6 with TRBJ2-2; 7 bases map to TRBD1. CDR3 length: 17 residues. Germline trimming cut 6 bases from V and 5 bases from J; bases unmatched to any gene: 16. Germline lookup yields CDR1 SGHDT and CDR2 YYEEEE. The CDR3 DNA reads TGTGCCAGCAATTACCAAATTACAGGGGTTATGACCGGGGAGCTGTTTTTT. This sequence encodes CASNYQITGVMTGELFF.

V and J are TRBV7-8 and TRBJ1-3; 8 bases are shared with TRBD1. J lost 4 bases, V lost 1 base, and 9 bases had no gene match. In germline, CDR1 is SGHVS, CDR2 FQNEAQ. The length of the CDR3 is 17 residues. The DNA of the CDR3 is TGTGCCAGCAGCTTAGGGGCAGGGGGCCTAAGAGGAAACACCATATATTTT. Translated: CASSLGAGGLRGNTIYF.

The J gene is TRBJ1-1, the V gene TRBV3-1 (or the pseudogene TRBV3-2), with 7 bases matching TRBD1. Germline V gene data show CDR1 as LGHDT and CDR2 as YNNKEL (reference sequence). The ends lost 1 base at V and 7 bases at J; junction bases unmatched: 6. This CDR3 has 14 amino acids. The DNA for the CDR3 is TGTGCCAGCAGCCAAGTGAAAGGGGGCGGTGAAGCTTTCTTT. Translation: CASSQVKGGGEAFF.

The chain couples TRBV21-1 to TRBJ1-2. TRBV21-1 is tagged as a pseudogene. This CDR3 contains 14 residues. The DNA of the CDR3 is TGTGCCAGCAGCAAAAATGGGCGGGTTTGTGGCTACACCTTC. This translates into CASSKNGRVCGYTF.

The chain has TRBV12-3 or TRBV12-4 and TRBJ1-1; 8 bases align to TRBD1. The CDR3 covers 12 residues. Germline trimming cut 6 bases from V and 6 bases from J; bases unmatched to any gene: 3. The CDR3 region has the DNA TGTGCCAGCAGGCCGGACAGGGCTGAAGCTTTCTTT. Encoded protein: CASRPDRAEAFF.

DNA for the CDR3: TGTGCCAGCAGCCCGCCCGGGACAGGCTCCTACGAGCAGTACTTC. Its translation: CASSPPGTGSYEQYF. The chain has TRBV7-9 and TRBJ2-7; 8 bases line up with TRBD1. V lost 5 bases to trimming and J lost 0 bases; unmatched junction nucleotides: 6. Germline V lookup: CDR1 SEHNR, CDR2 FQNEAQ (reference sequence). This CDR3 region has 15 residues.

The genes are TRBV5-6 and TRBJ2-1; 9 nucleotides line up with TRBD1. Germline lookup yields CDR1 SGHDT and CDR2 YYEEEE. This CDR3 is 15 amino acids long. V shed 3 bases and J 3 bases; nucleotides not matched to a gene: 4. In nucleotides, the CDR3 is TGTGCCAGCAGCTGGGGACAGGGTCGCTACAATGAGCAGTTCTTC. Amino acid sequence: CASSWGQGRYNEQFF.

The rearrangement links TRBV4-1 to TRBJ2-5; D gene ambiguous. The CDR3 is 18 amino acids. Trimming pared 0 bases from V and 1 base from J, leaving 18 bases between. Germline CDR1 is MGHRA and CDR2 is YSYEKL. CDR3 sequence reads: CASSQDLSSNPSQETQYF. The CDR3 nucleotides are TGCGCCAGCAGCCAAGATCTTAGTTCCAACCCCTCCCAAGAGACCCAGTACTTC.

The chain carries TRBV10-3 and TRBJ2-3, with TRBD2 identical over 13 bases. V dropped 2 bases and J dropped 8; count of bases not matched to a gene: 10. This CDR3 region has 17 residues. The germline V gene has CDR1 ENHRY and CDR2 SYGVKD. CDR3 sequence reads: CAISEAQLAGGPSTQYF. The CDR3 region has the DNA TGTGCCATCAGTGAGGCGCAACTAGCGGGAGGGCCGAGTACGCAGTATTTT.

The V gene is TRBV5-5, the J gene TRBJ1-3, with 7 bases that match TRBD1. CDR1 is SGHKS and CDR2 is YYEKEE in the germline V gene (reference sequence). V trimming: 4 bases; J trimming: 0 bases; junction bases outside the gene matches: 7. The CDR3 is 16 amino acids. In DNA form, the CDR3 reads TGTGCCAGCAGCCTTTCGACAGGGTACTCTGGAAACACCATATATTTT. As protein: CASSLSTGYSGNTIYF.

The chain employs TRBV6-4 and TRBJ2-1, with 14 bases lining up with TRBD2. Germline CDR1 MRHNA, CDR2 SNTAGT. The CDR3 contains 15 residues. J gave up 6 bases and V 5 bases, and 3 bases lay outside the gene matches. Here the CDR3 reads CASSKGLAGGNEQFF. The DNA for the CDR3 is TGTGCCAGCAGTAAAGGACTAGCGGGGGGCAATGAGCAGTTCTTC.